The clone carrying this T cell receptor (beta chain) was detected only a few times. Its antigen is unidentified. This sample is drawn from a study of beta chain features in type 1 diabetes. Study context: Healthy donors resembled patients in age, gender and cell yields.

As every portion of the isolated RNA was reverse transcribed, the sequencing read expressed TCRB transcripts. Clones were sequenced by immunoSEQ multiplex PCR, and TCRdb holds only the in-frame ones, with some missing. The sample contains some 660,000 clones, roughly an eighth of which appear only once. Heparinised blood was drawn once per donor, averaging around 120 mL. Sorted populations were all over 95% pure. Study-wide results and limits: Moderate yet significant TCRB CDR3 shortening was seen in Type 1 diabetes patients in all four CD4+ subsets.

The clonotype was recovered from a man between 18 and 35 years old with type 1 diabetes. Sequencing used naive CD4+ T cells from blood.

Here the CDR3 DNA reads TGCGCCAGCAGCTCCCAAGTACAGGGAGGAGAAGAGACCCAGTACTTC. It encodes CASSSQVQGGEETQYF. This sequence joins TRBV5-1 and TRBJ2-5; TRBD1 or TRBD2 may be the D gene (6 bases each). The CDR3 spans 16 residues. Trimming removed 3 bases from V and 3 bases from J, with 18 bases in between. CDR1 SGHRS and CDR2 YFSETQ come from the germline V gene. The full variable domain, completed using reference TRBV5-1 and TRBJ2-5, is KAGVTQTPRYLIKTRGQQVTLSCSPISGHRSVSWYQQTPGQGLQFLFEYFSETQRNKGNFPGRFSGRQFSNSRSEMNVSTLELGDSALYLCASSSQVQGGEETQYFGPGTRLLVL.